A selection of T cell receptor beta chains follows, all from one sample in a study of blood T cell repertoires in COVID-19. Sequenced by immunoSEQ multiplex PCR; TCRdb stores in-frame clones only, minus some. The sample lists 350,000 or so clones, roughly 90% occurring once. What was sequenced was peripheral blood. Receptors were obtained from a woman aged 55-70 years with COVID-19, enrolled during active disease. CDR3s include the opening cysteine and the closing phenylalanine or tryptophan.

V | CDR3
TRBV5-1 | CASSYEGDRGQPQHF
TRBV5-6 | CASSRRDRGRKPQHF
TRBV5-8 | CASSLGGSHWYNQPQHF
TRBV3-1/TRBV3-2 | CASSQAGWDTIYF
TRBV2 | CASSELPAGNQPQHF
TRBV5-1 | CASSLRVGMGTTNTEAFF
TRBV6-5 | CASRRTVAEAFF
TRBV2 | CASAGGTRSYNSPLHF
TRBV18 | CASSRTLDSGNTIYF
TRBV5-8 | CASSVLEVKLFF
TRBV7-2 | CASLSGGQETQYF
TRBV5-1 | CASSQDTSGYTF
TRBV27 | CASSGQGMNTEAFF
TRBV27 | CASSRQAGNEKLFF
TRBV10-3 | CAISEGQGRYGYTF
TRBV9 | CASSVGGSPIPYEQYF
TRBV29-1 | CSAKVGNYGYTF